The rows below give T cell receptor beta chains drawn from one sample of a study of blood T cell repertoires in COVID-19. Assay used: immunoSEQ multiplex PCR; TCRdb lists only in-frame clones, some missing. The sample holds about 380,000 clones, around nine tenths seen once. The sequenced sample consisted of PBMCs or T cells enriched from blood (not recorded which). Receptors were obtained from a woman between 18 and 29 years old who had recovered from COVID-19. Each CDR3 is given with its conserved first and last residue. Each record gives: V gene, clone size, D gene, J gene, CDR3 DNA, CDR3 protein. The D gene is left open where the match is weak. Only some rows state a clone size, as once, few, many or a class for expanded clones.

TRBV15	NA	NA	TRBJ1-6	TGTGCCACCACCCTACAGGCCCCCAGCTCACCCCTCCACTTT	CATTLQAPSSPLHF
TRBV7-3	NA	NA	TRBJ1-1	TGTGCCAGCAGCGATACAGGGATGCCTGAAGCTTTCTTT	CASSDTGMPEAFF
TRBV21-1	NA	NA	TRBJ1-5	TGTGCCAGCAGCTTAAATTTGACAGGGCGGCGAGGCAATCAGCCCCAGCATTTT	CASSLNLTGRRGNQPQHF
TRBV19	NA	NA	TRBJ1-2	TGTGCCAGTACATCGGCTCGCGGGTCGGGCTACACCTTC	CASTSARGSGYTF
TRBV7-2	NA	TRBD1	TRBJ1-1	TGTGCCAGCAGCTTATGGACAGGGGGTGGGACTGAAGCTTTCTTT	CASSLWTGGGTEAFF
TRBV12-5	NA	TRBD1	TRBJ1-2	TGTGCTAGTGGACTCGGACAGGGGCATGGCTACACCTTC	CASGLGQGHGYTF
TRBV9	NA	TRBD1	TRBJ2-7	TGTGCCAGCAGCGCATCTGGCAGGGGGCCCGAGCAGTACTTC	CASSASGRGPEQYF
TRBV5-4	NA	TRBD1	TRBJ1-2	TGTGCCAGCAGCTGGACAGGAACAAACTATGGCTACACCTTC	CASSWTGTNYGYTF
TRBV30	NA	TRBD1	TRBJ1-3	TGTGCCTGGAGATCCCAGGGGGGCAGTGGAAACACCATATATTTT	CAWRSQGGSGNTIYF
TRBV10-2	NA	TRBD2	TRBJ2-1	TGCGCCAGCTTCGGTGGGACTAGCGGTTACAATGAGCAGTTCTTC	CASFGGTSGYNEQFF
TRBV12-3/TRBV12-4	once	NA	TRBJ2-5	TGTGCCAGCAGTCCAGGGGAGACCCAGTACTTC	CASSPGETQYF
TRBV27	NA	TRBD1	TRBJ2-6	TGTGCCAGCAGTCCGTACCGCAGGGGGTCCGGGGCCAACGTCCTGACTTTC	CASSPYRRGSGANVLTF
TRBV7-6	NA	NA	TRBJ2-2	TGTGCCAGCAGCTTAGAAGGGCGAGGGACCGGGGAGCTGTTTTTT	CASSLEGRGTGELFF
TRBV4-1	NA	TRBD1	TRBJ1-1	TGCGCCAGCAGCCACCCACGGGACAGGGTTTCTGAAGCTTTCTTT	CASSHPRDRVSEAFF
TRBV2	once	NA	TRBJ1-1	TGTGCCAGCAGTGATAGAGCGGACACTGAAGCTTTCTTT	CASSDRADTEAFF
TRBV12-3/TRBV12-4	NA	NA	TRBJ2-3	TGTGCCACTGGAAAGCGGGCAGATACGCAGTATTTT	CATGKRADTQYF
TRBV4-3	NA	TRBD1	TRBJ1-2	TGCGCCAGCAGCCAGGTTATGACAGGGACCTATGGCTACACCTTC	CASSQVMTGTYGYTF
TRBV11-3	NA	TRBD1	TRBJ2-7	TGTGCCAGCGGTAACGGGACAGCTCCTTACGAGCAGTACTTC	CASGNGTAPYEQYF
TRBV10-3	NA	TRBD2	TRBJ2-1	TGTGCCATCAGTGAGTCAACTAGCGGCTACAATGAGCAGTTCTTC	CAISESTSGYNEQFF
TRBV9	NA	TRBD1	TRBJ2-3	TGTGCCAGCAGCGTAGACTCCCTGACAGGGGGCGTAGATACGCAGTATTTT	CASSVDSLTGGVDTQYF
TRBV7-2	NA	NA	TRBJ2-5	TGTGCCAGCAGCCAAGCAGGGAATCGGGAGACCCAGTACTTC	CASSQAGNRETQYF
TRBV12-5	NA	NA	TRBJ2-1	TGTGCTAGTGGGAAAACAGGCTTCGATGAGCAGTTCTTC	CASGKTGFDEQFF
TRBV3-1/TRBV3-2	once	NA	TRBJ1-3	TGTGCCAGCAGCCAAGACGCAGGTGGAAACACCATATATTTT	CASSQDAGGNTIYF
TRBV13	NA	NA	TRBJ2-7	TGTGCCAGCGAACGGACTAACTCCTACGAGCAGTACTTC	CASERTNSYEQYF
TRBV7-8	NA	NA	TRBJ1-1	TGTGCCAGCAGCTTACGGGGAGATCACACTGAAGCTTTCTTT	CASSLRGDHTEAFF
TRBV11-1	NA	NA	TRBJ1-2	TGTGCCAGCAGCTTGCAAGGGGCGCTCAGCTACACCTTC	CASSLQGALSYTF
TRBV10-3	NA	NA	TRBJ2-1	TGTGCCATCACAACTCGACTAGTTGGCTCCTACAATGAGCAGTTCTTC	CAITTRLVGSYNEQFF
TRBV3-1/TRBV3-2	NA	TRBD2	TRBJ2-3	TGTGCCAGCAGTCCCAGACGGCGGGGGGGCGTTTATACGCAGTATTTT	CASSPRRRGGVYTQYF
TRBV7-9	NA	TRBD1	TRBJ2-1	TGTGCCAGCAGCTTAGTCCGGACAGGGGAATATGAGCAGTTCTTC	CASSLVRTGEYEQFF